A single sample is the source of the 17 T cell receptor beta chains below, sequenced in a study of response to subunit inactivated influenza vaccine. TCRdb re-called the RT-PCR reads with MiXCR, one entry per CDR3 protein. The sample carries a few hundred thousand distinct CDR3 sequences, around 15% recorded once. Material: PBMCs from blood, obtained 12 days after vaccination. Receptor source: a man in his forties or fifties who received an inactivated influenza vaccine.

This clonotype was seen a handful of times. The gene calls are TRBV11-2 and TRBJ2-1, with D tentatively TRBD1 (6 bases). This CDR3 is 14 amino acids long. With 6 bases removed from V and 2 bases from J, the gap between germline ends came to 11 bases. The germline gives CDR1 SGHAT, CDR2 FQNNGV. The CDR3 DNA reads TGTGCCAGCAGTTCAGGGGTCCCCTACAATGAGCAGTTCTTC. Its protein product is CASSSGVPYNEQFF.

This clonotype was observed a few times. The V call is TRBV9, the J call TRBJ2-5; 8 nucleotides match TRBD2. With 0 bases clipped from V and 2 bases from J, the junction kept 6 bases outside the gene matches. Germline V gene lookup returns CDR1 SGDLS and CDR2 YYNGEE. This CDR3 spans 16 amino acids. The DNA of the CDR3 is TGTGCCAGCAGCGTAGGGGCTGTAGCGGGGCAAGAGACCCAGTACTTC. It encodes CASSVGAVAGQETQYF.

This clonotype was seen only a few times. The DNA of the CDR3 is TGCGCCAGCAGCTTATCGGTGACAGGGGAAAAACTGTTTTTT. Amino acids: CASSLSVTGEKLFF. The V gene is TRBV5-1, the J gene TRBJ1-4; 7 bases agree with TRBD1. Germline CDR1 is SGHRS and CDR2 is YFSETQ. The CDR3 is 14 residues long. V gave up 2 bases and J gave up 8 bases; unmatched junction bases: 6.

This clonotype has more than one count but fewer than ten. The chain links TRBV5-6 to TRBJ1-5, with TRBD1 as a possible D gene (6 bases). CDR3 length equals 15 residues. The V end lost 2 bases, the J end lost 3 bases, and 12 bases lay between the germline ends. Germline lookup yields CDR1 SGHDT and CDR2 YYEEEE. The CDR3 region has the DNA TGTGCCAGCAGCTTTGCACAGGGAGACAATCAGCCCCAGCATTTT. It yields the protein CASSFAQGDNQPQHF.

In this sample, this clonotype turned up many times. CDR3 in amino acids: CSARSGTKDTQYF. In DNA form, the CDR3 reads TGCAGTGCCAGAAGCGGGACCAAGGATACGCAGTATTTT. The chain recombines TRBV20-1 with TRBJ2-3; the match to TRBD2 covers 7 bases. Looked up from germline, CDR1 is DFQATT and CDR2 is SNEGSKA (reference sequence). The CDR3 extends over 13 amino acids. V lost 6 bases to trimming and J lost 6 bases; unmatched junction nucleotides: 9.

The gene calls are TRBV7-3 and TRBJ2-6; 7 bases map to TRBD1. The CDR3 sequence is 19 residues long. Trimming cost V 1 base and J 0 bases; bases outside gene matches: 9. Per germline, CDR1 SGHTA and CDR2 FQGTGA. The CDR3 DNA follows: TGTGCCAGCAGCTTAAACGCCCTGGACAGGAGCTCTGGGGCCAACGTCCTGACTTTC. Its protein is CASSLNALDRSSGANVLTF.

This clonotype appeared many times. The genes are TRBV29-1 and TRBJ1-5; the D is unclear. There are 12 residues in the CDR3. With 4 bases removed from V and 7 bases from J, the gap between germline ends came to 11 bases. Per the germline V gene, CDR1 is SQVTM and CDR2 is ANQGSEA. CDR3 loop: CSVASLGQPQHF. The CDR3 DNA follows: TGCAGCGTTGCGTCCTTGGGGCAGCCCCAGCATTTT.

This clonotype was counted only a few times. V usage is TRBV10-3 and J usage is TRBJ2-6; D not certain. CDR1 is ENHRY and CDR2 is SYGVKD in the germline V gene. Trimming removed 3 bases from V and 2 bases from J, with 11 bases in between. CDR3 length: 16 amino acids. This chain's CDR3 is CAISESGNPGANVLTF. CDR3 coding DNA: TGTGCCATCAGTGAAAGTGGAAACCCTGGGGCCAACGTCCTGACTTTC.

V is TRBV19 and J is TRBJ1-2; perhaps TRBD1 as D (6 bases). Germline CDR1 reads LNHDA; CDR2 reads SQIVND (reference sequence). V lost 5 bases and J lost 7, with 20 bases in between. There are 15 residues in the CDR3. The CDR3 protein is CASSDPQGWTSGYTF. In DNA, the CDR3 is TGTGCCAGTAGTGATCCTCAGGGGTGGACTAGTGGCTACACCTTC.

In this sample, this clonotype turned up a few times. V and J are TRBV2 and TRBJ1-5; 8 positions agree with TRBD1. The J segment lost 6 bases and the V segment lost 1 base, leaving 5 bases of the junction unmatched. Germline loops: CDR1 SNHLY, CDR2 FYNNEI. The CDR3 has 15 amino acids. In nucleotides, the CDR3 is TGTGCCAGCAGTGAAGTCGAGACAGGGGTTCAGCCCCAGCATTTT. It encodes CASSEVETGVQPQHF. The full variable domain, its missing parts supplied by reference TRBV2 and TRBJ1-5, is EPEVTQTPSHQVTQMGQEVILRCVPISNHLYFYWYRQILGQKVEFLVSFYNNEISEKSEIFDDQFSVERPDGSNFTLKIRSTKLEDSAMYFCASSEVETGVQPQHFGDGTRLSIL.

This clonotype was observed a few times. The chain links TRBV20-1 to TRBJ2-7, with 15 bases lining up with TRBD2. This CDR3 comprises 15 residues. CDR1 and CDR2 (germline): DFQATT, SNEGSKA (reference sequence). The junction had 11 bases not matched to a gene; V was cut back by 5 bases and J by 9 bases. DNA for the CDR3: TGCAGTGCTGCGAGATCCGGGACTAGCGGGAGGTTGCAGTACTTC. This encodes CSAARSGTSGRLQYF.

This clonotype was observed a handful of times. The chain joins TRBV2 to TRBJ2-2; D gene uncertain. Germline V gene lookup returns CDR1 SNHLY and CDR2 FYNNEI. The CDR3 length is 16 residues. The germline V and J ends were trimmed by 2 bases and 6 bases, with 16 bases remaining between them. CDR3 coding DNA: TGTGCCAGCAGTGAATATGATACGGAGACATCCGGGGAGCTGTTTTTT. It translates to CASSEYDTETSGELFF. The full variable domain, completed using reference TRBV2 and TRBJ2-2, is EPEVTQTPSHQVTQMGQEVILRCVPISNHLYFYWYRQILGQKVEFLVSFYNNEISEKSEIFDDQFSVERPDGSNFTLKIRSTKLEDSAMYFCASSEYDTETSGELFFGEGSRLTVL.

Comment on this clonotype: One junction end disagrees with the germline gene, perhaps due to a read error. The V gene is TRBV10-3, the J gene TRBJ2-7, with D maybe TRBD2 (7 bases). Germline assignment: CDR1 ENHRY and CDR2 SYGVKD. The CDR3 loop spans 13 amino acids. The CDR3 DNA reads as TGTACCATCATGGGGGGGACATCCTACGAGCAGTACTTC. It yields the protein CTIMGGTSYEQYF.

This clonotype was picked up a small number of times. For the CDR3, the DNA is TGCGCCAGCAGCTCCCTGGGACAGGCCCACAAAGAGACCCAGTACTTC. This gives the protein CASSSLGQAHKETQYF. The chain carries TRBV5-1 and TRBJ2-5; the match to TRBD1 covers 8 bases. V was pared by 3 bases and J by 3 bases, with 10 bases of the junction left unmatched. The CDR3 is made up of 16 amino acids. The germline V gene has CDR1 SGHRS and CDR2 YFSETQ.

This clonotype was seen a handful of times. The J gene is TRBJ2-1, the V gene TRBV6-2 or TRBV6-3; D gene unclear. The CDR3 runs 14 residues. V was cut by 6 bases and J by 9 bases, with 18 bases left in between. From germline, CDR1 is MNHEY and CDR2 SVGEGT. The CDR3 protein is CASRNGHETSEQFF. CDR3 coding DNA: TGTGCCAGCAGGAACGGTCACGAGACTTCTGAGCAGTTCTTC.

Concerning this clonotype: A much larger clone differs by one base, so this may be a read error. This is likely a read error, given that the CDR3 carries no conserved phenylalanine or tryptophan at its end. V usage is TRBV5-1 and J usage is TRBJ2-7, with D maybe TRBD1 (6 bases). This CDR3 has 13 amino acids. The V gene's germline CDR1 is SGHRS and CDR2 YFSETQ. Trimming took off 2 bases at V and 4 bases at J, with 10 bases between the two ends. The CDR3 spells CASSFFQGYEQYI. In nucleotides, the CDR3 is TGCGCCAGCAGCTTTTTCCAGGGGTACGAGCAGTACATC.

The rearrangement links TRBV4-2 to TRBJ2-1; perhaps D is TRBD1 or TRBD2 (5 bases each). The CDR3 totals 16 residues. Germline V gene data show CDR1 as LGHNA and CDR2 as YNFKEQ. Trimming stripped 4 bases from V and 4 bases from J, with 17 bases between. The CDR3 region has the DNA TGTGCCAGCAGCCCTGGATCGGGACGGAATTACAATGAGCAGTTCTTC. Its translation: CASSPGSGRNYNEQFF.